The subject of this entry is one TCR beta chain. Antigen unknown. These data come from a study of cytomegalovirus exposure and HLA in healthy donors. This CDR3 has 14 residues. Per germline, CDR1 LNHDA and CDR2 SQIVND (reference sequence). Deletions cut 5 bases from V and 5 bases from J, with 13 bases between. The study ran its PCR with 60 Vbeta and 13 Jbeta primers. Assay used: immunoSEQ multiplex PCR; TCRdb lists only in-frame clones, some missing. Recorded for this sample: some 50,000 clones. Study-level findings and limits: Across donors, most TCRs were seen rarely, yet some public ones were widespread. It emerged from a later analysis that several of the most significant clusters appeared to be linked to common viral pathogens.

Material for sequencing was PBMCs. The chain links TRBV19 to TRBJ2-1; D possibly corresponds to TRBD2 (6 bases). The receptor was derived from a woman between 35 and 50 years old in good health and CMV-seronegative. CDR3 sequence (DNA): TGTGCCAGTAGTGCTCTAGCGTTCGACAATGAGCAGTTCTTC. Translated: CASSALAFDNEQFF. Full variable domain (remainder filled in from reference TRBV19 and TRBJ2-1): DGGITQSPKYLFRKEGQNVTLSCEQNLNHDAMYWYRQDPGQGLRLIYYSQIVNDFQKGDIAEGYSVSREKKESFPLTVTSAQKNPTAFYLCASSALAFDNEQFFGPGTRLTVL.